The T cell receptor beta chain under discussion was sequenced for a study of human versus mouse CDR3 diversity and MHC coevolution. The overall study: Reportedly, immunoSEQ detects one in 200,000 T cells with minimized PCR bias.

Data came from immunoSEQ multiplex PCR; TCRdb stores just in-frame clones and leaves some out. This table has about 83,000 clones, 85% to 95% appearing once. The V end lost 3 bases, the J end lost 4 bases, and 24 bases lay between the germline ends. CDR1 is LNHNV and CDR2 is YYDKDF in the germline V gene (reference sequence). This CDR3 spans 19 amino acids. This sequence was found in a person aged 25 to 69 in good health. This chain joins TRBV15 and TRBJ2-2, with D possibly being TRBD2 (6 bases). Sequencing was performed on naive CD4+ T cells from blood. The subset: CD45RO-negative CD62L-positive naive CD4 T cells. CDR3 sequence: CATSSALVWVPRGTGELFF. CDR3 DNA sequence: TGTGCCACCAGCAGCGCCCTGGTTTGGGTCCCGCGGGGCACCGGGGAGCTGTTTTTT.